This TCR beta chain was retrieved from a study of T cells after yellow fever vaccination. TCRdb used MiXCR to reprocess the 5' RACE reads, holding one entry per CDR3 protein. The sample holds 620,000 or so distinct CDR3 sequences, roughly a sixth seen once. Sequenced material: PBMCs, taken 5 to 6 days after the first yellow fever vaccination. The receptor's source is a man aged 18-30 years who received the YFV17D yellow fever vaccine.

CDR3 nucleotide sequence: TGTGCCAGCAGTCCTTTTGGGGACAGAGCCTACGAGCAGTACTTC. This gives the protein CASSPFGDRAYEQYF. The V call is TRBV28, the J call TRBJ2-7, with TRBD1 identical over 7 bases. The CDR3 covers 15 residues. Germline loops: CDR1 MDHEN, CDR2 SYDVKM. Losses at the gene ends were 5 bases for V and 2 bases for J; bases not matched to a gene: 9.